This T cell receptor (beta chain) was captured by sequencing in a study of identical twins. The study's findings and limits: With beta out-of-frame sequences, excess sharing by twins was weaker.

As regards this clonotype: As yet, its antigen is unknown.

The V gene end was trimmed by 3 bases and the J gene end by 9 bases; junction bases not matched to a gene: 5. This CDR3 has 13 amino acids. Per the germline V gene, CDR1 is MNHEY and CDR2 is SMNVEV (reference sequence). Template switching (which added a universal primer site) was used, and cDNA carried unique molecular identifiers. TCRdb reprocessed the 5' RACE reads with MiXCR, giving one entry per CDR3 protein. The sample carries a few hundred thousand distinct CDR3 sequences, 24% recorded once. The data were also submitted as part of a second study, on T cells expressing NK-cell markers.

This chain connects TRBV27 to TRBJ1-2, with 9 positions matching TRBD1. This receptor was identified in a woman between 18 and 29 years old in good health. Sequencing used CD4+ T cells sorted from blood. The CDR3 loop reads CASSFGTGSRYTF. The CDR3 nucleotides read TGTGCCAGCAGTTTCGGGACAGGGAGTCGCTACACCTTC.